Listed below are T cell receptor beta chains from one sample, sequenced in a study of blood T cell repertoires in COVID-19. Profiling relied on immunoSEQ multiplex PCR, and the TCRdb table lists in-frame clones only, not all of them. The table has 35,000 to 45,000 clones, roughly 80% seen once; the top ten hold 2%. The sample was peripheral blood. The receptors stem from a man in his sixties with active COVID-19. Both conserved end residues are part of each CDR3. The D gene is left open where the match is weak. Clone sizes are given selectively: once, few, many, or a class where the clone is expanded.

J gene | V gene | D gene | clone size | CDR3 protein
TRBJ1-1 | TRBV5-1 | . | . | CASSSQGFGNTEAFF
TRBJ1-2 | TRBV6-1 | TRBD1 | . | CASSEVDRAGYTF
TRBJ2-3 | TRBV6-1 | . | . | CASSEWLALGWSTDTQYF
TRBJ2-7 | TRBV10-3 | TRBD1 | . | CAITPTPDRAPYEQYF
TRBJ1-3 | TRBV15 | . | . | CATSITRGPSGNTIYF
TRBJ2-1 | TRBV3-1/TRBV3-2 | . | . | CASSQPRHHLASSYNEQFF
TRBJ2-7 | TRBV28 | . | . | CASRYRTTTYEQYF
TRBJ1-1 | TRBV18 | . | once | CASLGMMNTEAFF
TRBJ2-1 | TRBV3-1/TRBV3-2 | TRBD2 | . | CASSQGLAGGRSYNEQFF
TRBJ2-2 | TRBV5-6 | . | . | CASSFWRSGNTGELFF
TRBJ2-2 | TRBV5-5 | TRBD1 | . | CASSYGQGLTGELFF
TRBJ2-5 | TRBV7-8 | TRBD2 | . | CASSFTSGGEETQYF
TRBJ1-2 | TRBV20-1 | TRBD1 | . | CSAAGGYGYTF
TRBJ2-1 | TRBV30 | . | . | CAWSVRREQFF
TRBJ1-2 | TRBV29-1 | . | . | CSVGKGGYTF
TRBJ1-2 | TRBV28 | TRBD1 | . | CASGHTLQGASLNTF
TRBJ2-7 | TRBV6-5 | . | . | CASSYDSTYEQYF
TRBJ1-2 | TRBV12-3/TRBV12-4 | . | . | CASSLGNYGYTF
TRBJ2-7 | TRBV29-1 | TRBD1 | . | CSVPGQGFGEQYF
TRBJ1-1 | TRBV5-6 | . | few | CASSSPGGLADEAFF
TRBJ2-3 | TRBV30 | TRBD1 | . | CAWSTGTGRADTQYF
TRBJ2-5 | TRBV20-1 | TRBD2 | once | CSASPPTSVETQYF
TRBJ2-3 | TRBV11-2 | TRBD2 | few | CASSSPRGTRGRLDTQYF
TRBJ1-5 | TRBV30 | TRBD1 | . | CAWSVGGAQPQHF